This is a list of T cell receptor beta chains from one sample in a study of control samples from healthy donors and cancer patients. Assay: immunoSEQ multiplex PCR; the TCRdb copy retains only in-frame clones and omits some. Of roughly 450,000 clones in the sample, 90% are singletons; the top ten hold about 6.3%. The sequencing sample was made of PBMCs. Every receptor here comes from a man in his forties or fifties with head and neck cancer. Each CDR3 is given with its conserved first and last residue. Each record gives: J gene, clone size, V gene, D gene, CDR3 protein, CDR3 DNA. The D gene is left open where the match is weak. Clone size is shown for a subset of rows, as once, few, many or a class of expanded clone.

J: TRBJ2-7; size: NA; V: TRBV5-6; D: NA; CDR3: CASSFSYEQYF; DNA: TGTGCCAGCAGCTTTAGCTACGAGCAGTACTTC
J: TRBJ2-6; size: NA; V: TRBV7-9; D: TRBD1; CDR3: CASSRRQGNSGANVLTF; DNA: TGTGCCAGCAGCCGTCGACAGGGTAACTCTGGGGCCAACGTCCTGACTTTC
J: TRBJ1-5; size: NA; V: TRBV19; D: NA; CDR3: CASSQQGNQPQHF; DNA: TGTGCCAGTAGCCAACAGGGAAATCAGCCCCAGCATTTT
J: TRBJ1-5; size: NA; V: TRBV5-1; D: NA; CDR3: CASSVDGGAPPQHF; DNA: TGCGCCAGCAGCGTAGATGGGGGCGCGCCCCCCCAGCATTTT
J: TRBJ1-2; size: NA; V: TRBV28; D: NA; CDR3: CASSPLTTLDYGYTF; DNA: TGTGCCAGCAGTCCCCTGACCACCCTCGACTATGGCTACACCTTC
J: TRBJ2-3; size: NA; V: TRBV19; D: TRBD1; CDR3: CASSSDRGPTDTQYF; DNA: TGTGCCAGTAGTTCGGACAGGGGGCCCACAGATACGCAGTATTTT
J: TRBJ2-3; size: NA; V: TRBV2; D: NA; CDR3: CASNLLADTQYF; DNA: TGTGCCAGCAACCTTCTGGCAGATACGCAGTATTTT
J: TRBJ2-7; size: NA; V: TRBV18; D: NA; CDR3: CASSLMVGGLNYEQYF; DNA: TGTGCCAGCTCACTCATGGTAGGAGGGTTAAACTACGAGCAGTACTTC
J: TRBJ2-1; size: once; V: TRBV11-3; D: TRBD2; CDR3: CASSLSPSGNLGEQFF; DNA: TGTGCCAGCAGCTTAAGCCCTAGCGGGAATTTGGGTGAGCAGTTCTTC
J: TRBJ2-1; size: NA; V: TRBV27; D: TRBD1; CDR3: CASSSGQGHNEQFF; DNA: TGTGCCAGCAGTTCAGGACAGGGCCACAATGAGCAGTTCTTC
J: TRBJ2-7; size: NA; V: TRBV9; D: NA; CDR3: CVSSVARGANNEQYF; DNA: TGTGTCAGCAGCGTAGCACGAGGGGCTAATAACGAGCAGTACTTC
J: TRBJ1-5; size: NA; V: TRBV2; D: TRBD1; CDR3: CASSGQGGESNQPQHF; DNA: TGTGCCAGCAGTGGACAGGGGGGAGAGAGCAATCAGCCCCAGCATTTT
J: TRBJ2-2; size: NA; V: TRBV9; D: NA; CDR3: CASSVEFLAGHGELFF; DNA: TGTGCCAGCAGCGTAGAATTTCTAGCAGGGCACGGGGAGCTGTTTTTT
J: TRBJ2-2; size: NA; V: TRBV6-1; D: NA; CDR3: CASSEGPSGTGELFF; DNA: TGTGCCAGCAGTGAGGGACCGTCGGGCACCGGGGAGCTGTTTTTT
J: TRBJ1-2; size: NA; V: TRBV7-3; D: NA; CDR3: CASSFGDSSGGRGYTF; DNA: TGTGCCAGCAGCTTTGGAGATTCTTCCGGAGGTAGAGGCTACACCTTC
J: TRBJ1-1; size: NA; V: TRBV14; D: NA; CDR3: CASSHGGNTEAFF; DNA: TGTGCCAGCAGCCATGGAGGGAACACTGAAGCTTTCTTT
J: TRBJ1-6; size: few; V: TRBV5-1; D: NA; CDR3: CASSLSSVSWNSPLHF; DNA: TGCGCCAGCAGCCTAAGCTCGGTGTCGTGGAATTCACCCCTCCACTTT
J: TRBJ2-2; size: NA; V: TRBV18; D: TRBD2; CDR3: CASSPSGRNTGELFF; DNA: TGTGCCAGCTCACCCAGCGGGAGGAACACCGGGGAGCTGTTTTTT
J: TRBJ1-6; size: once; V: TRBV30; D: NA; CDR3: CAWSVGSSYNSPLHF; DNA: TGTGCCTGGAGTGTCGGAAGCTCCTATAATTCACCCCTCCACTTT
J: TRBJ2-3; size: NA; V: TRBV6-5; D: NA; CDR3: CASQIGQFSTDTQYF; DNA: TGTGCCAGCCAAATTGGACAGTTTAGCACAGATACGCAGTATTTT
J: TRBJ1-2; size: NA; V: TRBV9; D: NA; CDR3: CASSDKGGNYGYTF; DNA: TGTGCCAGCAGCGATAAGGGGGGGAACTATGGCTACACCTTC
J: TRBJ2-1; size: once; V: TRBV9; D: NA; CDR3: CASSSQGSIYNEQFF; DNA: TGTGCCAGCAGCTCCCAGGGGTCCATCTACAATGAGCAGTTCTTC
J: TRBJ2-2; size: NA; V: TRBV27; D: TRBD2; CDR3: CASKVAGTHNTGELFF; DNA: TGTGCCAGCAAGGTAGCGGGGACACATAACACCGGGGAGCTGTTTTTT
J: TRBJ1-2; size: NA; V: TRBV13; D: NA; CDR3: CASSLGRGIYGYTF; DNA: TGTGCCAGCAGCTTGGGGCGGGGAATTTATGGCTACACCTTC
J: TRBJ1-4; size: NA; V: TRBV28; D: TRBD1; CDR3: CAINRGRTEKLFF; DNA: TGTGCCATAAACAGGGGGCGAACTGAAAAACTGTTTTTT
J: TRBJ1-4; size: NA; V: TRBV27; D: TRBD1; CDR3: CASSPSGQGPRREKLFF; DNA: TGTGCCAGCAGCCCTAGTGGACAGGGGCCTCGTCGAGAAAAACTGTTTTTT
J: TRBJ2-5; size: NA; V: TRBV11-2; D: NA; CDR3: CASSQLYLGGRETQYF; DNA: TGTGCCAGCAGCCAGCTCTATCTGGGGGGGCGAGAGACCCAGTACTTC
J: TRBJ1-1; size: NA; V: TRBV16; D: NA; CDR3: CASSPTASPGEAFF; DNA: TGTGCCAGCAGCCCTACAGCCTCCCCGGGTGAAGCTTTCTTT
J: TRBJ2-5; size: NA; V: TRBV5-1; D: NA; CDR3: CASSSVPGRTGKTQYF; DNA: TGTGCCAGCAGTTCCGTCCCCGGGCGCACCGGGAAGACCCAGTACTTC
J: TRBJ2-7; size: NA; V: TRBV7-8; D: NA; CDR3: CASSFTPSYEQYF; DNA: TGTGCCAGCAGCTTTACCCCCAGCTACGAGCAGTACTTC
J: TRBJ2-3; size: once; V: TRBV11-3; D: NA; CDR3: CASSLRPGTDTQYF; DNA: TGTGCCAGCAGCTTGCGCCCGGGAACAGATACGCAGTATTTT
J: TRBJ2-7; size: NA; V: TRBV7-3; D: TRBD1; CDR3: CASSRTGGFNEQYF; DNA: TGTGCCAGCAGCCGGACAGGGGGCTTCAACGAGCAGTACTTC
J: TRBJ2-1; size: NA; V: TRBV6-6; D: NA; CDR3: CASSYSGDRDKFF; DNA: TGTGCCAGCAGTTACTCGGGCGACCGGGACAAGTTCTTC
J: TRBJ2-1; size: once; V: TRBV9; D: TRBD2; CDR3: CASSPRSGGYNEQFF; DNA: TGTGCCAGCAGCCCCCGGAGCGGGGGTTACAATGAGCAGTTCTTC
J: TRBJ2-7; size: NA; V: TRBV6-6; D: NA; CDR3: CASSYSGGRDPYEQYF; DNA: TGTGCCAGCAGTTACTCGGGCGGCAGGGACCCCTACGAGCAGTACTTC
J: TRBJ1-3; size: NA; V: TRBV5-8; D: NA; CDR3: CASSLLGGAGNTIYF; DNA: TGTGCCAGCAGCTTGCTGGGGGGGGCTGGAAACACCATATATTTT
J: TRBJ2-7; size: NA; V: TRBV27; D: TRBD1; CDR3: CASSLGTGSYEQYF; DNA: TGTGCCAGCAGTCTCGGGACAGGCTCCTACGAGCAGTACTTC
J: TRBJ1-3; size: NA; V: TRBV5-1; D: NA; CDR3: CASSLGDSGNTIYF; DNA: TGCGCCAGCAGCTTGGGGGACTCTGGAAACACCATATATTTT
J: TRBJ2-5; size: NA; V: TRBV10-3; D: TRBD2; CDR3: CATKTSGGEETQYF; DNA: TGTGCCACCAAGACTAGCGGGGGGGAAGAGACCCAGTACTTC
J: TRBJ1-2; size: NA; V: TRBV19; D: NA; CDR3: CASSIGQGANYGYTF; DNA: TGTGCCAGTAGTATTGGCCAGGGTGCTAACTATGGCTACACCTTC
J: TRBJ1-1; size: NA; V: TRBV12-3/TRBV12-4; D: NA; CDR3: CASSFRANSEAFF; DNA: TGTGCCAGCAGTTTTCGTGCAAACAGTGAAGCTTTCTTT
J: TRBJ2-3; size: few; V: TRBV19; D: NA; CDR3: CASSIGLYGSDTQYF; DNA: TGTGCCAGTAGTATAGGTCTCTACGGTTCAGATACGCAGTATTTT
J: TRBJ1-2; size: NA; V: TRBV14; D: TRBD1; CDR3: CASSQGGQINYGYTF; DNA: TGTGCCAGCAGCCAAGGGGGACAGATCAACTATGGCTACACCTTC
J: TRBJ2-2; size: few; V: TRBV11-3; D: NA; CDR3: CASSLDRWGLRAGELFF; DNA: TGTGCCAGCAGCTTAGATCGGTGGGGTCTAAGGGCCGGGGAGCTGTTTTTT
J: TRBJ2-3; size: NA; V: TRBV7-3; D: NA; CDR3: CASSLAGPATQYF; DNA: TGTGCCAGCAGCTTGGCCGGCCCCGCAACGCAGTATTTT
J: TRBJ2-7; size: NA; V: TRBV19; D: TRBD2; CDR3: CASSLPPIGGSSEQYF; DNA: TGTGCCAGTAGTCTCCCTCCGATCGGGGGGTCCTCCGAGCAGTACTTC
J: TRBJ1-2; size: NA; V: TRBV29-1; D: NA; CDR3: CSVEVVGDGYTF; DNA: TGCAGCGTTGAAGTGGTAGGGGACGGCTACACCTTC
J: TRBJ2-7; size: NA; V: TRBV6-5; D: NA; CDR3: CASSYSRGYEQYF; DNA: TGTGCCAGCAGTTACTCGCGCGGATACGAGCAGTACTTC
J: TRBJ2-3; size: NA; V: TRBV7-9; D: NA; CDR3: CASSLNGGTDTQYF; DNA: TGTGCCAGCAGCCTCAATGGAGGCACAGATACGCAGTATTTT
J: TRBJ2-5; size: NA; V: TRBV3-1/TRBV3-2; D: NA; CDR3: CASSQDPQETQYF; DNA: TGTGCCAGCAGCCAAGATCCCCAAGAGACCCAGTACTTC
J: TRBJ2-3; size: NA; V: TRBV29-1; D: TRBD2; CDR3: CSATSGRTDTQYF; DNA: TGCAGCGCGACTAGCGGGAGAACAGATACGCAGTATTTT
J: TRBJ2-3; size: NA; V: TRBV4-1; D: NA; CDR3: CASSQEGTYRTDTQYF; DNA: TGCGCCAGCAGCCAAGAGGGGACATATCGCACAGATACGCAGTATTTT
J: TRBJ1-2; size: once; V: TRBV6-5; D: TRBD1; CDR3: CASSYRTGVNYGYTF; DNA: TGTGCCAGCAGTTACCGGACAGGGGTGAACTATGGCTACACCTTC
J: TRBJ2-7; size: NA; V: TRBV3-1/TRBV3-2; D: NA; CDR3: CASSQDFGEQYF; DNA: TGTGCCAGCAGCCAAGATTTCGGCGAGCAGTACTTC
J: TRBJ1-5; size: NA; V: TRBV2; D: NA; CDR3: CASSDDRGNQPQHF; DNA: TGTGCCAGCAGTGACGACAGAGGCAATCAGCCCCAGCATTTT
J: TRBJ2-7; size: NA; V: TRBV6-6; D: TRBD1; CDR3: CASSPTGTGNYEQYF; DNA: TGTGCCAGCAGTCCTACCGGGACAGGAAACTACGAGCAGTACTTC